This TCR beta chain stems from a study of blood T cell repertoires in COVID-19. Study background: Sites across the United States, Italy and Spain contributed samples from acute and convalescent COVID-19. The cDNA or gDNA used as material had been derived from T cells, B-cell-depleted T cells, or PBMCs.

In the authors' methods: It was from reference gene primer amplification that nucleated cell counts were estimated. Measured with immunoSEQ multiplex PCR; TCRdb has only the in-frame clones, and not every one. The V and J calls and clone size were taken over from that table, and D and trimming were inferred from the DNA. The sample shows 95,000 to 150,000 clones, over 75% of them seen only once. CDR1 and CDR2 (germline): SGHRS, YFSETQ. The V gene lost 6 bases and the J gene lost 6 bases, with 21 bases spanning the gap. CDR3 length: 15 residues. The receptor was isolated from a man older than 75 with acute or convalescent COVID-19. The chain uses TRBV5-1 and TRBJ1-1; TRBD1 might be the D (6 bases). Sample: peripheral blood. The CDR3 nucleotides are TGCGCCAGCACCCCGGGGGGGGGCAGGAGTGCTGAAGCTTTCTTT. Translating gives CASTPGGGRSAEAFF.